The T cell receptor beta chain described here comes from a study of T cells in narcolepsy. General observations from the study: HCRT-specific and TRIB2-specific autoreactive clonotypes appeared among same-patient CSF and blood CD4+ clonotypes. Some memory CD4+ repertoires had no autoreactive clone sequences. Reportedly, autoreactive clonotypes were serially detected in patients' blood but not controls'.

This table comes from immunoSEQ multiplex PCR, and its TCRdb copy is limited to in-frame clones, with some not included. The table has some 30,000 clones, roughly 87% seen once. As regards this clone: Its matching antigen is unknown.

Trimming cost V 1 base and J 5 bases; bases outside gene matches: 4. Germline loops: CDR1 GTSNPN, CDR2 SVGIG (reference sequence). This CDR3 is 15 amino acids long. The sequencing input was memory (CD45RA-) CD4+ T cells from blood. J is TRBJ2-2 and V is TRBV30, with 10 bases that match TRBD1. The clonotype originates from a human donor in good health. CDR3 bases: TGTGCCTGGAGTGGGAAGGGACAGGGGACCGGGGAGCTGTTTTTT. Translation gives CAWSGKGQGTGELFF.